What follows describes a single T cell receptor (beta chain). Its target is not known. Repertoires were generated with immunoSEQ multiplex PCR, while TCRdb's copy carries only in-frame clones and drops some. Of approximately 60,000 clones listed, over 75% are singletons. The entry originates in a study of Tregs in tolerant kidney transplant recipients. Related graft donors supplied nonmyeloablative bone marrow transplants, and mixed chimerism was transient. Study results and limitations: Biological reproducibility was not directly addressed in this study. Donor-specific Treg expansion exceeded global Treg expansion in tolerant patients, suggesting antigen drive.

The junction had 2 bases not matched to a gene; V was cut back by 7 bases and J by 3 bases. The germline CDR1 and CDR2 sequences are ENHRY and SYGVKD. This CDR3 has 14 residues. This material consisted of CD4+ T cells from blood (PBMCs), taken 6 months after the transplant. The chain couples TRBV10-3 to TRBJ2-7; 14 nucleotides match TRBD2. The source is a human patient who received a combined kidney and bone marrow transplant. These T cells may partly come from the graft donor. Written as DNA, the CDR3 is TGTGCCATCACCGGGACTAGCGGGAGCTACGAGCAGTACTTC. Its translation is CAITGTSGSYEQYF.